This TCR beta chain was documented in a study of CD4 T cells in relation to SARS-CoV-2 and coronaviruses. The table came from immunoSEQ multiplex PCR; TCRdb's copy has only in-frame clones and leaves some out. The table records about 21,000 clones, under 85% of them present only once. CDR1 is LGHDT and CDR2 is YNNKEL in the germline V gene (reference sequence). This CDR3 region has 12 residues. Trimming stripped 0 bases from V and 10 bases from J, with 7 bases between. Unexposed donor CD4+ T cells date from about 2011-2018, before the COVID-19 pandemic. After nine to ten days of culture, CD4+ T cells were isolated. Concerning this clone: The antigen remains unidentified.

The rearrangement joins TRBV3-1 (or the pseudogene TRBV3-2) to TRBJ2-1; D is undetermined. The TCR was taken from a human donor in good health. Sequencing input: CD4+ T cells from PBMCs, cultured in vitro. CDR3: CASSQEGREQFF. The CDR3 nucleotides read TGTGCCAGCAGCCAAGAAGGAAGGGAGCAGTTCTTC.